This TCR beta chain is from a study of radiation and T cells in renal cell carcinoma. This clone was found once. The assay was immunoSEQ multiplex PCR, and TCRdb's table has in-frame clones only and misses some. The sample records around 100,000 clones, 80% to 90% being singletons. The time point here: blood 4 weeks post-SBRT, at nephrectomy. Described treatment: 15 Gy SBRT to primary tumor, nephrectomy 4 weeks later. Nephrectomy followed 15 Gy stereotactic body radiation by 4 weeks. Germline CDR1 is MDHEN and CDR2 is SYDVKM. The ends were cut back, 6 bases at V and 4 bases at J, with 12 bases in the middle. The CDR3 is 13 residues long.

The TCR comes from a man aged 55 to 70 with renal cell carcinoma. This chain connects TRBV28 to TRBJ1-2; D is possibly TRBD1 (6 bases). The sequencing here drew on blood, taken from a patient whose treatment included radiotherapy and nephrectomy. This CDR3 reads CASSPGGFYGYTF. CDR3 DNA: TGTGCCAGCAGCCCGGGGGGCTTCTATGGCTACACCTTC.